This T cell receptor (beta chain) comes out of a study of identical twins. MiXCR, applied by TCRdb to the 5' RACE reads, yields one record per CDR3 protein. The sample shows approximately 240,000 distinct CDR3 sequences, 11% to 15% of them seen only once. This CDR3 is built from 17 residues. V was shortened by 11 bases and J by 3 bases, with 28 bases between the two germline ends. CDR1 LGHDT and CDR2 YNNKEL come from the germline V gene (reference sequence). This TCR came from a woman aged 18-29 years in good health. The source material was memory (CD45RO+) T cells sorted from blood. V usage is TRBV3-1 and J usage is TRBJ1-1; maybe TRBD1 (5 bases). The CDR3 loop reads CASCQETVGGFDTEAFF. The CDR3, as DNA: TGTGCCTCCTGCCAAGAAACAGTCGGGGGGTTTGACACTGAAGCTTTCTTT.